The sequence of this TCR beta chain was determined in a study of T cells in narcolepsy. Germline V gene sequence: CDR1 MNHEY, CDR2 SMNVEV (reference sequence). V was shortened by 5 bases and J by 4 bases, with 12 bases between the two germline ends. The CDR3 covers 14 residues. Clones were read by immunoSEQ multiplex PCR, and TCRdb kept only the in-frame ones, dropping some. The sample shows about 30,000 clones, around 79% of them seen only once. The origin of this receptor is a human donor with narcolepsy. The rearrangement joins TRBV27 to TRBJ2-1, with D perhaps TRBD1 (6 bases). The sequencing sample was made of CD45RA- memory CD4+ T cells from PBMCs. In DNA form, the CDR3 reads TGTGCCAGCAGTCGACCGGACAGTTACAATGAGCAGTTCTTC. It codes for CASSRPDSYNEQFF.